Below, 7 T cell receptor beta chains from the same sample are listed, as sequenced in a study of beta chain features in type 1 diabetes. Study-level findings and limits: In all four CD4+ subsets, TCRB CDR3 length was significantly, moderately reduced in type 1 diabetes.

Isolated RNA was reverse transcribed in full, so expressed TCRB transcripts were sequenced. Data came from immunoSEQ multiplex PCR; TCRdb stores just in-frame clones and leaves some out. The sample holds 250,000 to 300,000 clones, approximately 25% seen once. Antigens for these TCRs are unknown. Sequencing was done on a sample of naive CD4+ T cells from blood. These receptors were collected from a woman aged 25 to 45 with type 1 diabetes.

There are a few counts of this clone. The CDR3 here is CASSLALALGTDTQYF. The CDR3 DNA reads TGTGCCAGCAGCTTAGCCCTCGCGTTGGGCACAGATACGCAGTATTTT. V is TRBV7-8 and J is TRBJ2-3; D is undetermined. Per the germline V gene, CDR1 is SGHVS and CDR2 is FQNEAQ. Trimming cost V 0 bases and J 1 base, with 11 bases left between them. This CDR3 is built from 16 residues.

The chain joins TRBV18 to TRBJ2-5; a weak D match, TRBD1 (6 bases). Germline CDR1 and CDR2: KGHSH and LQKENI. V lost 6 bases and J lost 5, with 16 bases in between. The CDR3 length is 14 residues. The CDR3 bases are TGTGCCAGCTCCTCCGAGACAGGTGGCGAGACCCAGTACTTC. Encoded protein: CASSSETGGETQYF.

V is TRBV11-2 and J is TRBJ2-5, with 12 bases lining up with TRBD2. Germline CDR1 is SGHAT and CDR2 is FQNNGV. V was pared by 1 base and J by 3 bases, with 0 bases of the junction left unmatched. The CDR3 runs 15 residues. CDR3 DNA: TGTGCCAGCAGCTTAGGGACTAGCGGGGAAGAGACCCAGTACTTC. It is translated as CASSLGTSGEETQYF.

This clone showed up just a few times. The rearrangement links TRBV30 to TRBJ2-2; D possibly corresponds to TRBD1 (5 bases). This CDR3 is 14 amino acids long. Germline CDR1 and CDR2: GTSNPN and SVGIG (reference sequence). V was pared by 3 bases and J by 3 bases, with 11 bases between. CDR3 sequence reads: CAWRMRQYTGELFF. CDR3 coding DNA: TGTGCCTGGAGAATGCGACAGTACACCGGGGAGCTGTTTTTT.

There are a few counts of this clone. The V call is TRBV9, the J call TRBJ2-3; 10 bases align to TRBD2. CDR1 is SGDLS and CDR2 is YYNGEE in the germline V gene. V lost 1 base and J lost 5; bases outside the gene matches: 7. The CDR3 is 16 amino acids. The CDR3 region is CASSVSTSGTGDTQYF. Written as DNA, the CDR3 is TGTGCCAGCAGCGTATCTACTAGCGGGACGGGAGATACGCAGTATTTT.

This clone appeared a few times. The chain combines TRBV30 with TRBJ2-1, with TRBD2 identical over 8 bases. The V and J ends lost 0 bases and 12 bases, in that order; junction bases with no gene match: 7. The CDR3 is 13 amino acids. Germline lookup yields CDR1 GTSNPN and CDR2 SVGIG (reference sequence). CDR3 loop: CAWSVSGRNAQFF. As DNA, the CDR3 is TGTGCCTGGAGTGTAAGCGGGAGAAACGCGCAGTTCTTC.

This clone was seen only a few times. V gene TRBV11-2 combines with J gene TRBJ2-1; 11 bases are shared with TRBD2. The CDR3 consists of 15 residues. Looked up from germline, CDR1 is SGHAT and CDR2 is FQNNGV. The junction had 8 bases not matched to a gene; V was cut back by 5 bases and J by 8 bases. The CDR3 nucleotides read TGTGCCAGCAGCCCTGGACTAGCGGGTAAGGATGAGCAGTTCTTC. Its translation is CASSPGLAGKDEQFF.